This T cell receptor beta chain was documented in a study of blood T cell repertoires in COVID-19. The CDR3 totals 16 residues. J was trimmed by 0 bases and V by 4 bases; bases with no gene match: 3. Looked up from germline, CDR1 is SGHNT and CDR2 is YYREEE (reference sequence). Here immunoSEQ multiplex PCR was the method, and the copy in TCRdb shows in-frame clones only, minus some. In the table there are approximately 170,000 clones, approximately 82% of which are singletons. The origin of this receptor is a man between 65 and 79 years old who had recovered from COVID-19. The specimen sequenced was peripheral blood. V gene TRBV5-4 combines with J gene TRBJ2-6, with 8 bases fitting TRBD2. The CDR3 DNA is TGTGCCAGCAGCACCGGGGGGGGCTCTGGGGCCAACGTCCTGACTTTC. Translation gives CASSTGGGSGANVLTF.